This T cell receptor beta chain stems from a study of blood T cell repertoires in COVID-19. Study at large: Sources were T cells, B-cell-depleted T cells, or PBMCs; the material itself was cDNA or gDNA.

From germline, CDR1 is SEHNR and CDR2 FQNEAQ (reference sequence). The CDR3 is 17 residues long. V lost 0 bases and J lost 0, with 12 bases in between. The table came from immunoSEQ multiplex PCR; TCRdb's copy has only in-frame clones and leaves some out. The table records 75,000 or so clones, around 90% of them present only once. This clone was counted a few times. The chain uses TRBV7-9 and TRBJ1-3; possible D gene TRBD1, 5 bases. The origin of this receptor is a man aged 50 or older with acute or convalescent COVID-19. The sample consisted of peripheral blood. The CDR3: CASSLAWGENSGNTIYF. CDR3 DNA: TGTGCCAGCAGCTTAGCCTGGGGGGAGAACTCTGGAAACACCATATATTTT.